Below, 27 T cell receptor beta chains from the same sample are listed, as sequenced in a study of blood T cell repertoires in COVID-19. Here immunoSEQ multiplex PCR was the method, and the copy in TCRdb shows in-frame clones only, minus some. The sample shows about 60,000 clones, roughly 90% of them seen only once. Sequencing input: peripheral blood. Source of these receptors: a man between 70 and 80 years old with acute or convalescent COVID-19.

The chain links TRBV12-5 to TRBJ2-5, with TRBD2 identical over 9 bases. CDR1 is LGHNT and CDR2 is FRNRAP in the germline V gene. Trimming cost V 0 bases and J 4 bases; bases outside gene matches: 6. The CDR3 consists of 16 residues. The CDR3 DNA is TGTGCTAGTGGTTTGGTACGGGCGGGGGGGCGAGAGACCCAGTACTTC. Encoded protein: CASGLVRAGGRETQYF.

The rearrangement uses TRBV4-1 and TRBJ1-5; 7 bases line up with TRBD1. With 4 bases clipped from V and 4 bases from J, the junction kept 4 bases outside the gene matches. The V gene's germline CDR1 is MGHRA and CDR2 YSYEKL. This CDR3 has 14 amino acids. The DNA for the CDR3 is TGCGCCAGCAGCCGGGCAGGGGGGAATCAGCCCCAGCATTTT. This codes for CASSRAGGNQPQHF.

This clone occurred once. V is TRBV28 and J is TRBJ1-4; D might be TRBD1 (5 bases). The length of the CDR3 is 14 residues. Germline V gives CDR1 MDHEN, CDR2 SYDVKM. V was shortened by 6 bases and J by 8 bases, with 16 bases between the two germline ends. The CDR3 spells CASRPHDRGEKLFF. The CDR3 DNA reads TGTGCCAGCAGGCCCCACGATAGGGGCGAAAAACTGTTTTTT.

The chain's CDR3 is CASSSLGPYEKLFF. The CDR3 nucleotides are TGTGCCAGCAGCTCCCTGGGGCCCTACGAAAAACTGTTTTTT. The chain combines TRBV7-9 with TRBJ1-4, with TRBD1 as a possible D gene (5 bases). This CDR3 is 14 amino acids long. Germline-derived CDR1 and CDR2 are SEHNR and FQNEAQ (reference sequence). Trimming removed 4 bases from V and 8 bases from J, with 14 bases in between.

The rearrangement links TRBV10-3 to TRBJ2-1; 10 positions agree with TRBD1. The CDR3 is 16 residues long. V was pared by 2 bases and J by 4 bases, with 5 bases of the junction left unmatched. CDR1 ENHRY and CDR2 SYGVKD come from the germline V gene. The CDR3 region is CAISEEGQGMYNEQFF. CDR3 sequence (DNA): TGTGCCATCAGTGAGGAGGGACAGGGGATGTACAATGAGCAGTTCTTC.

The chain carries TRBV15 and TRBJ2-5, with TRBD1 matching over 8 bases. The germline V gene encodes CDR1 LNHNV and CDR2 YYDKDF (reference sequence). Germline trimming cut 3 bases from V and 1 base from J; bases unmatched to any gene: 1. This CDR3 is built from 14 residues. The chain's CDR3 is CATSRDRVQETQYF. CDR3 DNA sequence: TGTGCCACCAGCAGGGACAGGGTCCAAGAGACCCAGTACTTC. The variable domain in full, with the rest retrieved from reference TRBV15 and TRBJ2-5, is DAMVIQNPRYQVTQFGKPVTLSCSQTLNHNVMYWYQQKSSQAPKLLFHYYDKDFNNEADTPDNFQSRRPNTSFCFLDIRSPGLGDTAMYLCATSRDRVQETQYFGPGTRLLVL.

This chain links TRBV12-5 with TRBJ1-6; TRBD1 aligns across 9 bases. The germline gives CDR1 LGHNT, CDR2 FRNRAP. Unmatched junction bases numbered 10, after V lost 0 bases and J lost 4 bases. This CDR3 comprises 19 residues. This CDR3 is CASGLVVLGQGHYNSPLHF. CDR3 DNA sequence: TGTGCTAGTGGTTTGGTAGTTCTGGGACAGGGTCATTATAATTCACCCCTCCACTTT.

This clone was recorded a few times. The J gene is TRBJ1-2, the V gene TRBV7-3; 7 positions agree with TRBD1. Germline loops: CDR1 SGHTA, CDR2 FQGTGA. The CDR3 totals 12 residues. The V gene end was trimmed by 5 bases and the J gene end by 8 bases; junction bases not matched to a gene: 5. In nucleotides, the CDR3 is TGTGCCAGCAGCCCCACAGGGGACGGCTACACCTTC. Protein: CASSPTGDGYTF.

This chain uses TRBV5-4 with TRBJ1-1; D might be TRBD1 (5 bases). The CDR3 contains 16 residues. Deletions cut 3 bases from V and 4 bases from J, with 19 bases between. CDR1 and CDR2 (germline): SGHNT, YYREEE (reference sequence). CDR3 amino acids: CASSSAGYSLGTEAFF. In nucleotides, the CDR3 is TGTGCCAGCAGCTCTGCAGGGTACTCGCTGGGCACTGAAGCTTTCTTT.

This clone has more than one count but fewer than ten. V and J are TRBV30 and TRBJ1-6; D is possibly TRBD1 (5 bases). Trimming took 7 bases from V and 4 from J, leaving 8 bases between them. The CDR3 is 12 residues long. The germline gives CDR1 GTSNPN, CDR2 SVGIG (reference sequence). This chain's CDR3 is CASQAYNSPLHF. The CDR3 coding sequence is TGTGCCTCACAGGCTTATAATTCACCCCTCCACTTT. The full variable domain, with the rest looked up from reference TRBV30 and TRBJ1-6, is SQTIHQWPATLVQPVGSPLSLECTVEGTSNPNLYWYRQAAGRGLQLLFYSVGIGQISSEVPQNLSASRPQDRQFILSSKKLLLSDSGFYLCASQAYNSPLHFGNGTRLTVT.

The chain couples TRBV9 to TRBJ2-7; D is perhaps TRBD1 (5 bases). The CDR3 has 14 residues. V was cut by 3 bases and J by 4 bases, with 14 bases left in between. Germline V lookup: CDR1 SGDLS, CDR2 YYNGEE. The CDR3 reads CASSGGPSGYEQYF. The CDR3 DNA reads TGTGCCAGCAGCGGAGGACCTTCAGGGTACGAGCAGTACTTC.

The chain combines TRBV4-3 with TRBJ2-1, with 7 bases lining up with TRBD1. The CDR3 sequence is 19 residues long. V gave up 0 bases and J gave up 0 bases; unmatched junction bases: 11. Looked up from germline, CDR1 is LGHNA and CDR2 is YSLEER. CDR3 nucleotide sequence: TGCGCCAGCAGCCAAGATCCGCAGGGGGATCTTCTCTCCTACAATGAGCAGTTCTTC. This codes for CASSQDPQGDLLSYNEQFF.

The chain links TRBV19 to TRBJ1-6; D unclear. The V gene's germline CDR1 is LNHDA and CDR2 SQIVND (reference sequence). V lost 2 bases and J lost 7, with 6 bases in between. The CDR3 contains 13 residues. The CDR3 DNA follows: TGTGCCAGTAGTATAAGGGAGAATTCACCCCTCCACTTT. Translating gives CASSIRENSPLHF.

For the CDR3, the DNA is TGCGCCAGCAGCTCCAGCGGGATGGGGAACGAGCAGTACTTC. It specifies CASSSSGMGNEQYF. This chain links TRBV5-1 with TRBJ2-7; 7 nucleotides align to TRBD2. Germline V gives CDR1 SGHRS, CDR2 YFSETQ. This CDR3 region has 14 residues. Germline trimming cut 3 bases from V and 5 bases from J; bases unmatched to any gene: 8.

The count of this clone is one. The chain joins TRBV10-3 to TRBJ1-4; D perhaps matches TRBD1 (6 bases). Per the germline V gene, CDR1 is ENHRY and CDR2 is SYGVKD. V lost 10 bases and J lost 6, with 12 bases in between. The CDR3 loop spans 12 amino acids. CDR3 in amino acids: CATGTQDEKLFF. The CDR3 DNA reads as TGTGCCACCGGGACACAAGATGAAAAACTGTTTTTT.

The chain links TRBV6-1 to TRBJ1-4, with 12 bases matching TRBD1. Germline V gene data show CDR1 as MNHNS and CDR2 as SASEGT. The CDR3 is 17 residues long. V dropped 2 bases and J dropped 7; count of bases not matched to a gene: 8. CDR3 residues: CASSEPGQGASGEKLFF. The CDR3 DNA reads TGTGCCAGCAGTGAACCGGGACAGGGGGCGTCTGGTGAAAAACTGTTTTTT.

This clone was seen only once. The J gene is TRBJ1-2, the V gene TRBV30; D possibly corresponds to TRBD1 (6 bases). The CDR3 covers 10 residues. Germline CDR1 is GTSNPN and CDR2 is SVGIG (reference sequence). The CDR3 reads CVQGTYGYTF. Written as DNA, the CDR3 is TGTGTTCAGGGGACCTATGGCTACACCTTC.

CDR3: CASGQGVRSTANTGELFF. As DNA, the CDR3 is TGTGCCAGCGGTCAGGGGGTGAGGTCAACCGCGAACACCGGGGAGCTGTTTTTT. V is TRBV9 and J is TRBJ2-2; 7 nucleotides match TRBD1. J was trimmed by 0 bases and V by 7 bases; bases with no gene match: 15. This CDR3 has 18 residues. Germline CDR1 reads SGDLS; CDR2 reads YYNGEE.

This clone was seen only once. This chain connects TRBV2 to TRBJ2-3, with a weak D call TRBD2 (5 bases). Germline CDR1 reads SNHLY; CDR2 reads FYNNEI. The CDR3 is made up of 15 amino acids. Trimming cost V 4 bases and J 0 bases, with 11 bases left between them. In DNA, the CDR3 is TGTGCCAGCAGTGTGGGCGGAGGTAGCACAGATACGCAGTATTTT. Amino acids: CASSVGGGSTDTQYF.

This clone has a handful of counts. J is TRBJ1-5 and V is TRBV7-9; TRBD1 matches 12 bases. V lost 7 bases to trimming and J lost 4 bases; unmatched junction nucleotides: 14. CDR3 length: 18 residues. CDR1 and CDR2 from the germline V gene are SEHNR and FQNEAQ (reference sequence). This CDR3 reads CASTCIGDRGQLNQPQHF. In nucleotides, the CDR3 is TGTGCCAGCACCTGCATCGGGGACAGGGGGCAGTTAAATCAGCCCCAGCATTTT.

The V and J genes are TRBV3-1 (or the pseudogene TRBV3-2) and TRBJ2-7; D is ambiguous. Germline V lookup: CDR1 LGHDT, CDR2 YNNKEL (reference sequence). Trimming took 0 bases from V and 1 from J, leaving 10 bases between them. This CDR3 contains 15 residues. The CDR3 DNA follows: TGTGCCAGCAGCCAAGATTCAGCTAGATCCTACGAGCAGTACTTC. Protein: CASSQDSARSYEQYF.

J is TRBJ1-1 and V is TRBV5-1; 8 bases are shared with TRBD1. The CDR3 contains 15 residues. Per the germline V gene, CDR1 is SGHRS and CDR2 is YFSETQ. J gave up 0 bases and V 5 bases, and 6 bases lay outside the gene matches. The CDR3 region is CASRYGQGLNTEAFF. The CDR3 DNA reads as TGCGCCAGCAGATATGGACAGGGACTGAACACTGAAGCTTTCTTT.

The chain links TRBV30 to TRBJ2-2, with 11 bases that match TRBD2. J was trimmed by 3 bases and V by 4 bases; bases with no gene match: 4. This CDR3 contains 15 residues. Germline V gene lookup returns CDR1 GTSNPN and CDR2 SVGIG (reference sequence). For the CDR3, the DNA is TGTGCCTGGACTAGCGGGGGGCTTTACACCGGGGAGCTGTTTTTT. Its protein is CAWTSGGLYTGELFF.

The chain couples TRBV19 to TRBJ2-3; no clear D. The CDR3 length is 15 residues. Germline V gives CDR1 LNHDA, CDR2 SQIVND (reference sequence). The germline V and J ends were trimmed by 4 bases and 1 base, with 12 bases remaining between them. This CDR3 reads CASSTALLRTDTQYF. The CDR3 bases are TGTGCCAGTAGTACTGCACTACTGCGCACAGATACGCAGTATTTT.

V gene TRBV28 combines with J gene TRBJ1-2; possibly TRBD1 for D (5 bases). V lost 3 bases to trimming and J lost 4 bases, with 15 bases between them. The germline V gene encodes CDR1 MDHEN and CDR2 SYDVKM. CDR3 length: 15 residues. CDR3 nucleotide sequence: TGTGCCAGCAGTTTCCCCCTGACAGCCTCCTATGGCTACACCTTC. Its protein product is CASSFPLTASYGYTF.

The V and J genes are TRBV11-3 and TRBJ2-2; 7 bases map to TRBD1. The CDR3 totals 15 residues. Trimming removed 2 bases from V and 4 bases from J; junction bases left unmatched: 4. Germline loops: CDR1 SGHNT, CDR2 YENEEA. CDR3 loop: CASSLSAGGTGELFF. In DNA, the CDR3 is TGTGCCAGCAGCTTATCAGCAGGGGGCACCGGGGAGCTGTTTTTT. Looking up the rest from reference TRBV11-3 and TRBJ2-2 gives the full variable domain: EAGVVQSPRYKIIEKKQPVAFWCNPISGHNTLYWYLQNLGQGPELLIRYENEEAVDDSQLPKDRFSAERLKGVDSTLKIQPAELGDSAVYLCASSLSAGGTGELFFGEGSRLTVL.

This clone has just one count. The rearrangement links TRBV7-2 to TRBJ2-5; D is possibly TRBD2 (7 bases). From germline, CDR1 is SGHTA and CDR2 FQGNSA. The CDR3 has 18 amino acids. V was pared by 0 bases and J by 2 bases, with 19 bases between. The CDR3 nucleotides read TGTGCCAGCAGCTTAGCTTTCCGGGGAGGGGGAGGGCAAGAGACCCAGTACTTC. This translates into CASSLAFRGGGGQETQYF.